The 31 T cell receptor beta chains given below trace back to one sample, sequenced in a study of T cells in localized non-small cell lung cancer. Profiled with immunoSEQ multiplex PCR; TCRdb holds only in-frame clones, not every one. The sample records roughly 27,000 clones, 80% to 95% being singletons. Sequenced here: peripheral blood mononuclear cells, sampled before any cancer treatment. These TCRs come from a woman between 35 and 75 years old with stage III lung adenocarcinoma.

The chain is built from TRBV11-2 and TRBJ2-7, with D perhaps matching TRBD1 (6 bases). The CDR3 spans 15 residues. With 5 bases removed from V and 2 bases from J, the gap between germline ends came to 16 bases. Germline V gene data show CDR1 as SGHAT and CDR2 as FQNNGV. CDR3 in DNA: TGTGCCAGCAGCATCCCCCAGGGGACGACCTACGAGCAGTACTTC. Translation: CASSIPQGTTYEQYF.

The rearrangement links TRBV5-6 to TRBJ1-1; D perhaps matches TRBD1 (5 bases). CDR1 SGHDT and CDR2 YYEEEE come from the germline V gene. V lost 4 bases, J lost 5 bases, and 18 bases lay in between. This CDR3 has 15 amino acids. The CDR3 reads CASSALAGTGTEAFF. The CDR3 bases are TGTGCCAGCAGCGCACTTGCCGGGACGGGGACTGAAGCTTTCTTT.

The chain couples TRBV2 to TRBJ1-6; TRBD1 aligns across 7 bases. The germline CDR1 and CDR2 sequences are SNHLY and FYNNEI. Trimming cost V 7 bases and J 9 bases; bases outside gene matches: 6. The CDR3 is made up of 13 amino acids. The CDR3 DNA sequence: TGTGCCAGCAATGACAGGGAGACTTCACCCCTCCACTTT. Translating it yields CASNDRETSPLHF.

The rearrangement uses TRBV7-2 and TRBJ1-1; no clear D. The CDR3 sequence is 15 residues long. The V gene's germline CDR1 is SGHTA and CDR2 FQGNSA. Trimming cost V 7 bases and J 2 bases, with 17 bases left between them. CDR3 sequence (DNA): TGTGCCAGCACCTCGGGCGGTCACCCAAACACTGAAGCTTTCTTT. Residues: CASTSGGHPNTEAFF. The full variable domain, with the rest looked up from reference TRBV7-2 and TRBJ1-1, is GAGVSQSPSNKVTEKGKDVELRCDPISGHTALYWYRQSLGQGLEFLIYFQGNSAPDKSGLPSDRFSAERTGGSVSTLTIQRTQQEDSAVYLCASTSGGHPNTEAFFGQGTRLTVV.

CDR3 DNA: TGTGCCAGCAGCTTACCTTCTAGCCACAATGAGCAGTTCTTC. This sequence encodes CASSLPSSHNEQFF. The J gene is TRBJ2-1, the V gene TRBV7-2, with D perhaps TRBD2 (5 bases). This CDR3 spans 14 amino acids. Per the germline V gene, CDR1 is SGHTA and CDR2 is FQGNSA. V lost 2 bases and J 5 bases, leaving 10 bases between the germline ends.

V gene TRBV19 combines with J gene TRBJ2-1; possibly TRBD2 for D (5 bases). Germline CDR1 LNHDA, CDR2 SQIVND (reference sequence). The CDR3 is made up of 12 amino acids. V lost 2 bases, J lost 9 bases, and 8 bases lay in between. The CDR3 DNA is TGTGCCAGTAGTATACTAGCTAGTGAGCAGTTCTTC. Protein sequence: CASSILASEQFF.

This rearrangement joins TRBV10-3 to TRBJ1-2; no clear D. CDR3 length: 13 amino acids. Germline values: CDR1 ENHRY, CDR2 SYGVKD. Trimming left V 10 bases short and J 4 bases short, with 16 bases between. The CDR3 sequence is CASSLDGIYGYTF. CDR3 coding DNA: TGTGCCAGCAGCCTCGACGGAATCTATGGCTACACCTTC.

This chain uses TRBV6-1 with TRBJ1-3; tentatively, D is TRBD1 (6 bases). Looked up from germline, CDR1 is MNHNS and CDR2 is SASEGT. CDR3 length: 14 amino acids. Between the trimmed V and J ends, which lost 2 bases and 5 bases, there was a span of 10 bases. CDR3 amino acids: CASSETQGRNTIYF. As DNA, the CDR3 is TGTGCCAGCAGTGAAACACAGGGAAGAAACACCATATATTTT.

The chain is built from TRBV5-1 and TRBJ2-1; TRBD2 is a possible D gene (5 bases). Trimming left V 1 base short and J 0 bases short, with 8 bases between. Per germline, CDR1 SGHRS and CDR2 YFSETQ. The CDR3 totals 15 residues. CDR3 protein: CASSLQEVSYNEQFF. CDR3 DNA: TGCGCCAGCAGCTTGCAGGAGGTCTCCTACAATGAGCAGTTCTTC.

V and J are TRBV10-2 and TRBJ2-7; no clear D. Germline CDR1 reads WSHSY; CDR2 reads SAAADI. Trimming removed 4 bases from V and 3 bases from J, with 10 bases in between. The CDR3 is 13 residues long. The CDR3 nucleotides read TGCGCCAGCAGTGTCTCCCCCTACTACGAGCAGTACTTC. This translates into CASSVSPYYEQYF.

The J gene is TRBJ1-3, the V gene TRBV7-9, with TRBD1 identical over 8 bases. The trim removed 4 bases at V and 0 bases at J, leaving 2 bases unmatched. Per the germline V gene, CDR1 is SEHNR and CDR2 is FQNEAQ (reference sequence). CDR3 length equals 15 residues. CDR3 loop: CASSSDRGSGNTIYF. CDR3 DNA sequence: TGTGCCAGCAGCTCCGACAGGGGCTCTGGAAACACCATATATTTT.

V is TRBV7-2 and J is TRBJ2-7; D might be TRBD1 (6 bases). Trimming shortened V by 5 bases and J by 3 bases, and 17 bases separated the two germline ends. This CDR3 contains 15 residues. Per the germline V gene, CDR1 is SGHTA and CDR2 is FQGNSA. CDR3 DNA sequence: TGTGCCAGCAGCGCGCAGGGGACGTCAGGCTACGAGCAGTACTTC. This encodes CASSAQGTSGYEQYF.

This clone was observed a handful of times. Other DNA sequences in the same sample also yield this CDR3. CDR3: CASSVVQGGQETQYF. In nucleotides, the CDR3 is TGTGCCAGCAGCGTAGTGCAGGGCGGGCAAGAGACCCAGTACTTC. The V gene is TRBV9, the J gene TRBJ2-5; D possibly matches TRBD1 or TRBD2 (5 bases each). Germline V CDR1 and CDR2: SGDLS, YYNGEE. V was clipped by 0 bases and J by 2 bases, with 11 bases between them. The CDR3 runs to 15 residues.

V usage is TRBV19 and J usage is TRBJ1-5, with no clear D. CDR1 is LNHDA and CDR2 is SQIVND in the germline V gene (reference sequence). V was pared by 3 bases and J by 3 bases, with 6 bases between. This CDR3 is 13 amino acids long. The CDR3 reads CASSMNPNQPQHF. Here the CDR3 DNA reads TGTGCCAGTAGTATGAATCCCAATCAGCCCCAGCATTTT.

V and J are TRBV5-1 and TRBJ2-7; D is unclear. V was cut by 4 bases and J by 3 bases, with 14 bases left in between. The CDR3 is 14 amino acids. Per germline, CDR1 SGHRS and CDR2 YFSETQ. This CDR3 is CASSRTVYSYEQYF. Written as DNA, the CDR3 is TGCGCCAGCAGCCGGACGGTTTACAGCTACGAGCAGTACTTC. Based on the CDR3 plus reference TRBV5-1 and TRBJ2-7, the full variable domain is KAGVTQTPRYLIKTRGQQVTLSCSPISGHRSVSWYQQTPGQGLQFLFEYFSETQRNKGNFPGRFSGRQFSNSRSEMNVSTLELGDSALYLCASSRTVYSYEQYFGPGTRLTVT.

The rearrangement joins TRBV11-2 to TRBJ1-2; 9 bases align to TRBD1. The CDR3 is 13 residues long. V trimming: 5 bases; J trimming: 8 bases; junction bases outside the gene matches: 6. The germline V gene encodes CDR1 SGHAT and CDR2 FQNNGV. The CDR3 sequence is CASSPQGALGYTF. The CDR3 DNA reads TGTGCCAGCAGCCCACAGGGGGCGCTGGGCTACACCTTC.

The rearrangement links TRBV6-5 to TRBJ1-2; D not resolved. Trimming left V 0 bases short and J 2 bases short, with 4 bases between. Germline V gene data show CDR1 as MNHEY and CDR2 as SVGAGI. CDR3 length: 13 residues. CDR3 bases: TGTGCCAGCAGTTACTCGGGGAACTATGGCTACACCTTC. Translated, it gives CASSYSGNYGYTF.

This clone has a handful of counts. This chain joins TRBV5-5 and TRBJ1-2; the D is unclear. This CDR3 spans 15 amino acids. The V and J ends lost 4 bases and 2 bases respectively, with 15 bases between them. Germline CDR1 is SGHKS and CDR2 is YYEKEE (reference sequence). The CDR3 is CASSVMIYGNYGYTF. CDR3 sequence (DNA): TGTGCCAGCAGCGTCATGATCTACGGGAACTATGGCTACACCTTC.

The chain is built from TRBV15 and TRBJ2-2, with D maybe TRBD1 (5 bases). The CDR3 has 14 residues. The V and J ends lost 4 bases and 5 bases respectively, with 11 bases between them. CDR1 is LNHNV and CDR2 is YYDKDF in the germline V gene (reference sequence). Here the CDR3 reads CATSTTVGTGELFF. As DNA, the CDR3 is TGTGCCACCAGCACGACAGTAGGTACCGGGGAGCTGTTTTTT. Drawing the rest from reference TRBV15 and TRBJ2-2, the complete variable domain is DAMVIQNPRYQVTQFGKPVTLSCSQTLNHNVMYWYQQKSSQAPKLLFHYYDKDFNNEADTPDNFQSRRPNTSFCFLDIRSPGLGDTAMYLCATSTTVGTGELFFGEGSRLTVL.

The CDR3 DNA is TGTGCCAGCTCACGTGAAGGGGGAGAGACCCAGTACTTC. This encodes CASSREGGETQYF. V usage is TRBV18 and J usage is TRBJ2-5; TRBD1 is a possible D gene (6 bases). V was cut by 4 bases and J by 4 bases, with 10 bases left in between. Germline CDR1 KGHSH, CDR2 LQKENI. This CDR3 has 13 residues.

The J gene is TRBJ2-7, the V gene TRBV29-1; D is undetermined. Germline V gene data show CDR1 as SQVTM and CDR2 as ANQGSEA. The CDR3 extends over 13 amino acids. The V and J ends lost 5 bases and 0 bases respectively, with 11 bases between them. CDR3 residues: CSVQSVHSYEQYF. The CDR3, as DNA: TGCAGCGTTCAAAGCGTACACTCCTACGAGCAGTACTTC.

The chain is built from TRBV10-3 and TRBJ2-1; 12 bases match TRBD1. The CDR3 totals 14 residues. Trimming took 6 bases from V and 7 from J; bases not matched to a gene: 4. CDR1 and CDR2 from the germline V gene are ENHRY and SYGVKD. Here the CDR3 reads CAISRDRGLNEQFF. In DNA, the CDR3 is TGTGCCATCAGCCGGGACAGGGGGCTGAATGAGCAGTTCTTC.

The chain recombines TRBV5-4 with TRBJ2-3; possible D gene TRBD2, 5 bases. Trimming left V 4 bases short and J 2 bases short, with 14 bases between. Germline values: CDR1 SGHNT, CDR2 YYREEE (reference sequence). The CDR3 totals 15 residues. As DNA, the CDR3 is TGTGCCAGCAGCCCCGGCGGGCGGAACACAGATACGCAGTATTTT. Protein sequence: CASSPGGRNTDTQYF.

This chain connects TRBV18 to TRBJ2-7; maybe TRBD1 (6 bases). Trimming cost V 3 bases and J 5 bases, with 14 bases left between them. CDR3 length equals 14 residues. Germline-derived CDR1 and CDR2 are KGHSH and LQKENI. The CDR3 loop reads CASSPSQGSNEQYF. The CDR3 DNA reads TGTGCCAGCTCACCGTCCCAGGGGTCTAACGAGCAGTACTTC.

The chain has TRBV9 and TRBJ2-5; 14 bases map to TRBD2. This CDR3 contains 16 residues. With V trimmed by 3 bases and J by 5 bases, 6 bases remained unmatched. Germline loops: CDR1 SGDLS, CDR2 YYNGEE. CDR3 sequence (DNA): TGTGCCAGCAGCGAGGGACTAGCGGGAGCGGGGGAGACCCAGTACTTC. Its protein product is CASSEGLAGAGETQYF.

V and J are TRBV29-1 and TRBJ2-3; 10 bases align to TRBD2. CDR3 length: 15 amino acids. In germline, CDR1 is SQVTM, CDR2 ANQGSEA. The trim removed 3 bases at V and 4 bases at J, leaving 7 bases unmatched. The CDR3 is CSVDDPSGSADTQYF. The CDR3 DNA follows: TGCAGCGTTGACGACCCTAGCGGGAGCGCAGATACGCAGTATTTT.

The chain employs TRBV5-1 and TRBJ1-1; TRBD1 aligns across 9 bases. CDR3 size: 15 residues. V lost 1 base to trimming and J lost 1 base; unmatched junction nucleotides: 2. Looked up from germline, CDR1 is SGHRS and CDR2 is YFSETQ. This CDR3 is CASSLQGQGNTEAFF. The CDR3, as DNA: TGCGCCAGCAGCTTGCAGGGACAGGGGAACACTGAAGCTTTCTTT.

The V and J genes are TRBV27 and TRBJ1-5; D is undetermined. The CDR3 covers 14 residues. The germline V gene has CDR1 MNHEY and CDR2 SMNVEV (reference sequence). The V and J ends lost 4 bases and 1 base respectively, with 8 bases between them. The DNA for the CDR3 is TGTGCCAGCAGTTCCTCTAGAAGCAATCAGCCCCAGCATTTT. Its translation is CASSSSRSNQPQHF.

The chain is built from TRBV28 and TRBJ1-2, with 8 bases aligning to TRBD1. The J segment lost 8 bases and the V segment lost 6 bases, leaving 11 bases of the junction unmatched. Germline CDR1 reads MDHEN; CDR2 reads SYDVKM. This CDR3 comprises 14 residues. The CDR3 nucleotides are TGTGCCAGCAGATCCCAGGGGGCGCATAACGGCTACACCTTC. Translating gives CASRSQGAHNGYTF.

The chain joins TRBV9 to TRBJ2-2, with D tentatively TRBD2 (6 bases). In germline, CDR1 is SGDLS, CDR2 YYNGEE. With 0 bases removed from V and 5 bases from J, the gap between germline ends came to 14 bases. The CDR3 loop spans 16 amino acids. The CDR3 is CASSVAGGLRTGELFF. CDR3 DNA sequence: TGTGCCAGCAGCGTAGCCGGGGGACTCCGGACCGGGGAGCTGTTTTTT.

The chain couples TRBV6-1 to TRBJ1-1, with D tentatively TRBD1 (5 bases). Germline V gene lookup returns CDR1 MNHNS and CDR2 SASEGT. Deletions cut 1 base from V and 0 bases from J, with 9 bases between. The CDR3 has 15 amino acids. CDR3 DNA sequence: TGTGCCAGCAGTGAAGGGGGCCTACTGAACACTGAAGCTTTCTTT. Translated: CASSEGGLLNTEAFF.